This T cell receptor beta chain was sequenced for a study of CD8+CD57+ T cells in acquired aplastic anemia. On the study more broadly: Mean yield of DNA from sorted CD4+ and CD8+ cells was roughly 3.4 ug. Findings and caveats of the study: Controls did not differ significantly from patients in CD8+ Simpson's diversity. Overlapping CD8+ CDR3 repertoires of patients and controls contained roughly 27 shared sequences.

Genomic DNA templated the TCR beta VDJ and CDR3 profiling. From the reads, TCRdb called clonotypes with MiXCR, one entry per CDR3 protein. There are fewer than 250,000 distinct CDR3 sequences in the sample; approximately 45% occur only once, and less than 9% lies in the top ten. Per the germline V gene, CDR1 is MNHEY and CDR2 is SVGAGI. This CDR3 is 15 amino acids long. V was trimmed by 0 bases and J by 7 bases, leaving 12 bases between them. Notes on this clonotype: Its specificity is not known.

Flow cytometry had shown expanded CD8+CD57+ cells in the patients chosen for sequencing. The material sequenced was sorted CD4+, CD8+, or CD8+CD57+ T cells (not recorded which) from PBMCs. V and J are TRBV6-5 and TRBJ2-2, with TRBD1 as a possible D gene (7 bases). The TCR originated in a human donor with aplastic anemia. The CDR3 protein is CASSYSAGGLGELFF. In nucleotides, the CDR3 is TGTGCCAGCAGTTACTCGGCAGGGGGGCTCGGGGAGCTGTTTTTT.